The clone carrying this T cell receptor beta chain has only one observation. This record belongs to a study of blood T cell repertoires in COVID-19. About the study: Whether acute or convalescent, the COVID-19 samples came from the United States, Italy and Spain. Sources were T cells, B-cell-depleted T cells, or PBMCs; the material itself was cDNA or gDNA.

V lost 0 bases, J lost 5 bases, and 3 bases stayed unmatched. The CDR3 has 14 residues. The V gene's germline CDR1 is LGHDT and CDR2 YNNKEL (reference sequence). Measured with immunoSEQ multiplex PCR; TCRdb has only the in-frame clones, and not every one. The table lists about 27,000 clones, roughly 84% of them singletons, with about 25% in the top ten. V is TRBV3-1 (or the pseudogene TRBV3-2) and J is TRBJ2-5; the match to TRBD1 covers 7 bases. This clonotype was obtained from an older man with active COVID-19. The sample taken for sequencing was peripheral blood. CDR3 nucleotide sequence: TGTGCCAGCAGCCAAGAAAACAGGGGTGAGACCCAGTACTTC. Amino acids: CASSQENRGETQYF.